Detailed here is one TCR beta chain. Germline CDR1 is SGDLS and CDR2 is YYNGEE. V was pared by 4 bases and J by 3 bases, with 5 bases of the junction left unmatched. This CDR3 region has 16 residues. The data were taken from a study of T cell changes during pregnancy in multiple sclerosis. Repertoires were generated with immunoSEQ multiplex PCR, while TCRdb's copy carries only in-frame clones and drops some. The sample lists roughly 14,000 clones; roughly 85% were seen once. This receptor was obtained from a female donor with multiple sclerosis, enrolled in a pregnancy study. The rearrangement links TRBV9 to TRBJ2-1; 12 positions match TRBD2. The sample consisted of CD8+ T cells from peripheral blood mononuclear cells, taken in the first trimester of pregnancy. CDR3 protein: CASSPTSGGYYNEQFF. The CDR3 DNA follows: TGTGCCAGCAGCCCGACTAGCGGGGGCTACTACAATGAGCAGTTCTTC.